This T cell receptor beta chain was sequenced in a study of T-cell reconstitution after alpha-beta-depleted transplantation in children. CDR3 length: 14 amino acids. V gave up 3 bases and J gave up 2 bases, with 10 bases separating them. Unique molecular identifiers were incorporated when the TCRbeta library was constructed. TCRdb processed the PCR reads anew with MiXCR; each CDR3 protein has one entry. The sample shows about 340,000 distinct CDR3 sequences, 10% to 13% of them seen only once. The starting material was PBMCs from the stem cell graft donor, obtained from the stem cell graft. This TCR came from a human donor who donated a stem cell graft to a child with acute lymphoblastic leukemia. The rearrangement uses TRBV12-3 or TRBV12-4 and TRBJ2-5; D gene ambiguous. In nucleotides, the CDR3 is TGTGCCAGCAGTTTTAATCCTAATCAAGAGACCCAGTACTTC. Its translation is CASSFNPNQETQYF.